A selection of T cell receptor beta chains follows, all from one sample in a study of cytomegalovirus exposure and HLA in healthy donors. Sequencing used immunoSEQ multiplex PCR; TCRdb keeps in-frame clones, though not all of them. The sample table sets out roughly 40,000 clones. Sequencing used PBMCs. The receptor source for this set is a male donor in good health and CMV-seronegative. Both conserved end residues are part of each CDR3. D genes are given only for firm matches.

J gene | D gene | V gene | CDR3 protein | CDR3 DNA
TRBJ2-1 | TRBD2 | TRBV13 | CASSLGFSSGYEQFF | TGTGCCAGCAGCTTGGGGTTTTCTAGCGGCTATGAGCAGTTCTTC
TRBJ2-5 | - | TRBV18 | CASSPRTHSRETQYF | TGTGCCAGCTCACCACGGACTCACTCTAGGGAGACCCAGTACTTC
TRBJ1-5 | - | TRBV27 | CASSFRPNSNQPQHF | TGTGCCAGCAGTTTCAGGCCCAATAGCAATCAGCCCCAGCATTTT
TRBJ1-5 | - | TRBV5-1 | CASSLDGAGQPQHF | TGCGCCAGCAGCTTGGATGGGGCCGGTCAGCCCCAGCATTTT
TRBJ1-2 | TRBD1 | TRBV29-1 | CSAARGDSYGYTF | TGCAGCGCCGCGAGGGGGGACAGCTATGGCTACACCTTC
TRBJ1-3 | - | TRBV30 | CAGSVQLGSRNTIYF | TGTGCCGGGAGTGTACAATTGGGCTCTAGAAACACCATATATTTT
TRBJ1-1 | - | TRBV6-6 | CASTKDGQRNTEAFF | TGTGCCAGCACCAAAGATGGGCAAAGGAACACTGAAGCTTTCTTT
TRBJ2-1 | - | TRBV6-5 | CASSLLSGGEQFF | TGTGCCAGCAGCCTACTTAGCGGTGGTGAGCAGTTCTTC
TRBJ1-2 | - | TRBV5-4 | CASSPSNREGYTF | TGTGCCAGCAGCCCGTCCAACAGGGAAGGCTACACCTTC
TRBJ2-3 | - | TRBV5-1 | CASSLAILAESTDTQYF | TGCGCCAGCAGCTTGGCCATTCTGGCGGAGAGCACAGATACGCAGTATTTT
TRBJ2-3 | - | TRBV18 | CASSEGSTDTQYF | TGTGCCAGCTCAGAGGGAAGCACAGATACGCAGTATTTT